The present entry profiles one TCR beta chain with its context. This clone was found once. Its antigen remains undetermined. One base away there is no much larger clone; base qualities are not given. The CDR3 runs 15 amino acids, cysteine and phenylalanine included. Only CDR3 DNA remains: 45 bases, in frame from the first base. Relative to germline, V is 0 bases shorter and J is 0 bases shorter, with 9 bases between their ends. The germline V gene sets CDR1 to SGHTS and CDR2 to YDEGEE. This entry belongs to a study of T cell responses to AZD1222 COVID-19 vaccine (dated by TCRdb to the early 2020s). As for the study more broadly: AZD1222 recipients with second doses at about 4 weeks or about 12 weeks were pooled, because spike-specific TCR depth and breadth did not differ between schedules. A total of more than 230 trial participants underwent TCR sequencing, of whom 200 to 220 received two doses of AZD1222 and some 26 received two doses of the MenACWY control vaccine. Trial participants were enrolled into age subgroups of 18-55, 56-69 and 70-plus years, which contained roughly 140, 27 and 60 TCR-sequenced participants, respectively. Overall study results and their limits: The 56-69-year group was small, and its depth increase did not reach significance, likely because of low power. After two AZD1222 doses, spike-specific TCR breadth and depth were significantly higher than at day 0 and than in MenACWY recipients. Because no samples from the day 14 peak response were available, repertoires could be characterized only after the peak T cell response. Reportedly, almost half of the unique spike-specific TCRs recognized epitopes lying outside the regions that are mutated in the B.1.351 and B.1.1.7 variants. Only five to seven AZD1222 recipients were SARS-CoV-2 seropositive at baseline, limiting conclusions about previously exposed vaccinees. Vaccine-associated CD4 TCRs spanned the whole spike protein, with dominant responses in regions 160-218 and 743-854. Participants were mostly white British, with more females than males. The authors suggested clonal diversity may have been underestimated.

The CDR3 regions of human TCRbeta chains were analyzed by immunosequencing. In the source study's methods: TCRs in the repertoires were compared against a reference library of SARS-CoV-2-specific TCRs that had been generated with the MIRA antigen-specificity platform. Breadth was defined as the fraction of unique TCRs that were SARS-CoV-2-associated. Depth was defined as the fraction of total T cells that were SARS-CoV-2-associated. Using the MIRA data, every spike-specific TCR was mapped to the spike region that the TCR reacted to and assigned to either a CD4 or a CD8 class. Log10-transformed breadth and depth values were compared by one-way ANOVA with Sidak's multiple comparisons tests. TCRdb re-hosts the immuneACCESS table, in-frame sequences only. Its copies lack some clones; in the studies checked, an unresolved V gene accounts for under half of them, and the cause for the rest is not known. V and J calls and clone size are given by that table; D and trimming were obtained from the DNA. The sample includes 100,000 to 150,000 clones, with about nine tenths observed a single time. In total, the top ten clones hold about 7% of the sample.

What the time point label conveys for this sample: baseline before first vaccination. Samples from vaccinated people were obtained from the UK trials COV001 and COV002, which included a single-blind randomized controlled phase 2/3 trial of AZD1222 (ChAdOx1 nCoV-19) in healthy adults. For TCRbeta chain sequencing, PBMC samples from trial participants were taken at day 0 and at day 28 after the second dose. The receptor comes from an adult in good health. In this chain, TRBV5-8 is recombined with TRBJ1-1; D gene: possibly TRBD1, on 5 matching bases. The material sequenced was peripheral blood, taken on day 0 of AZD1222 vaccination. The CDR3 region: CASSLEVGLNTEAFF. At the DNA level, the sequence is TGTGCCAGCAGCTTGGAAGTGGGACTGAACACTGAAGCTTTCTTT.